This T cell receptor (beta chain) comes out of a study of blood T cell repertoires in COVID-19. At the level of the study: COVID-19 samples, acute and convalescent, were from the United States, Italy and Spain. Sample material is recorded as cDNA or gDNA derived from T cells, B-cell-depleted T cells, or PBMCs.

As originally analysed: The assay estimated nucleated cells by amplifying reference gene primers. The data were produced by immunoSEQ multiplex PCR, yet TCRdb's version contains in-frame clones alone and is incomplete. V and J calls and clone size are given by that table; D and trimming were obtained from the DNA. Here the sample spans around 40,000 clones, approximately 90% being singletons. The origin of this receptor is a woman in her 30s in a cohort sampled during active COVID-19. Sequencing input: peripheral blood.

The CDR3 sequence: CASSIRTDPNEAFF. The CDR3 bases are TGTGCCAGCAGCATAAGGACAGATCCGAATGAAGCTTTCTTT. The chain carries TRBV7-9 and TRBJ1-1; tentatively, D is TRBD1 (6 bases). Germline values: CDR1 SEHNR, CDR2 FQNEAQ (reference sequence). V was pared by 5 bases and J by 7 bases, with 17 bases between. The CDR3 spans 14 residues.